The present T cell receptor (beta chain) was sequenced within a study of a mutant IDH1 vaccine in newly diagnosed glioma. Time point meaning: baseline, week 1 (first vaccination visit). The sample's treatment: pre-vaccination baseline after standard-of-care therapy. The junction had 6 bases not matched to a gene; V was cut back by 4 bases and J by 0 bases. The CDR3 extends over 16 amino acids. The V gene's germline CDR1 is SGDLS and CDR2 YYNGEE. Profiled with immunoSEQ multiplex PCR; TCRdb holds only in-frame clones, not every one. The table has 60,000 to 85,000 clones, less than 85% seen once. This specimen consisted of PBMCs, obtained from a glioma patient treated with radiotherapy, temozolomide or both. The chain has TRBV9 and TRBJ2-5; TRBD2 matches at 10 bases. This receptor was obtained from a man between 45 and 60 years old with glioma. CDR3 in DNA: TGTGCCAGCAGCCCCCGTAGCGGGAGGAACCAAGAGACCCAGTACTTC. This translates into CASSPRSGRNQETQYF.